One sample yielded the 17 T cell receptor beta chains listed below, sequenced in a study of beta chain features in type 1 diabetes. Expressed TCRB transcripts were sequenced because the entire RNA isolate underwent reverse transcription. Only in-frame clones appear in the TCRdb table, and some are missing; sequencing was by immunoSEQ multiplex PCR. The data hold approximately 470,000 clones, with roughly 31% observed a single time. Sequenced input: naive CD4+ T cells from blood. Source of these receptors: a man between 18 and 35 years old in good health.

This chain links TRBV29-1 with TRBJ1-1; 7 bases match TRBD1. This CDR3 is 11 amino acids long. V gave up 5 bases and J gave up 6 bases; unmatched junction bases: 3. Germline V CDR1 and CDR2: SQVTM, ANQGSEA. The DNA of the CDR3 is TGCAGCGTTCAGGGGGAGGCTGAAGCTTTCTTT. Protein product: CSVQGEAEAFF.

The J gene is TRBJ2-7, the V gene TRBV30; D gene ambiguous. The germline V gene encodes CDR1 GTSNPN and CDR2 SVGIG (reference sequence). V was trimmed by 4 bases and J by 2 bases, leaving 18 bases between them. The CDR3 runs 15 residues. This CDR3 is CAWKPGRSEAYEQYF. The CDR3 coding sequence is TGTGCCTGGAAACCCGGCAGGTCCGAGGCCTACGAGCAGTACTTC.

V gene TRBV20-1 combines with J gene TRBJ2-2; D remains ambiguous. This CDR3 region has 11 residues. Between the trimmed V and J ends, which lost 3 bases and 7 bases, there was a span of 6 bases. The germline gives CDR1 DFQATT, CDR2 SNEGSKA (reference sequence). CDR3 in DNA: TGCAGTGCTAGCGGCGGCGGGGAGCTGTTTTTT. As protein: CSASGGGELFF.

This chain links TRBV2 with TRBJ2-3; D is perhaps TRBD2 (6 bases). Trimming took 4 bases from V and 0 from J, leaving 11 bases between them. This CDR3 has 15 amino acids. CDR1 is SNHLY, CDR2 FYNNEI, per germline. The CDR3 nucleotides read TGTGCCAGCAGTGTTGAGAGCGGGAGCACAGATACGCAGTATTTT. Protein product: CASSVESGSTDTQYF. Variable domain in full (rest from reference TRBV2 and TRBJ2-3): EPEVTQTPSHQVTQMGQEVILRCVPISNHLYFYWYRQILGQKVEFLVSFYNNEISEKSEIFDDQFSVERPDGSNFTLKIRSTKLEDSAMYFCASSVESGSTDTQYFGPGTRLTVL.

This clone was seen only a few times. V and J are TRBV29-1 and TRBJ2-7; 15 bases fit TRBD2. This CDR3 has 16 amino acids. CDR1 SQVTM and CDR2 ANQGSEA come from the germline V gene. V gave up 6 bases and J gave up 4 bases; unmatched junction bases: 10. In nucleotides, the CDR3 is TGCAGCGTGTGGACTAGCGGGAGGGCCTTCGGGTACGAGCAGTACTTC. Translating it yields CSVWTSGRAFGYEQYF.

The V call is TRBV5-4, the J call TRBJ2-5; D is uncertain. The CDR3 runs to 15 residues. Germline V CDR1 and CDR2: SGHNT, YYREEE (reference sequence). V was clipped by 3 bases and J by 4 bases, with 16 bases between them. The CDR3 is CASSSPLGSRETQYF. The CDR3 region has the DNA TGTGCCAGCAGCTCCCCCCTGGGGTCTCGAGAGACCCAGTACTTC. The whole variable domain, remainder taken from reference TRBV5-4 and TRBJ2-5, is ETGVTQSPTHLIKTRGQQVTLRCSSQSGHNTVSWYQQALGQGPQFIFQYYREEENGRGNFPPRFSGLQFPNYSSELNVNALELDDSALYLCASSSPLGSRETQYFGPGTRLLVL.

The rearrangement uses TRBV10-3 and TRBJ2-5, with TRBD2 identical over 14 bases. CDR1 ENHRY and CDR2 SYGVKD come from the germline V gene. The CDR3 length is 16 residues. V lost 5 bases and J lost 2; bases outside the gene matches: 4. The CDR3 loop is CAISRGLAGVQETQYF. In DNA, the CDR3 is TGTGCCATCAGTCGGGGACTAGCGGGGGTTCAAGAGACCCAGTACTTC.

The rearrangement uses TRBV7-8 and TRBJ2-1; TRBD1 aligns across 8 bases. From germline, CDR1 is SGHVS and CDR2 FQNEAQ. V lost 5 bases, J lost 15 bases, and 9 bases stayed unmatched. The length of the CDR3 is 12 residues. The CDR3: CASSLTRTGSFF. DNA of the CDR3: TGTGCCAGCAGCCTCACCCGGACAGGGTCGTTCTTC.

This chain joins TRBV5-4 and TRBJ2-1; no definite D call. The CDR3 is made up of 13 amino acids. The ends were cut back, 2 bases at V and 7 bases at J, with 10 bases in the middle. The germline V gene encodes CDR1 SGHNT and CDR2 YYREEE (reference sequence). The chain's CDR3 is CASSLVDGNEQFF. The CDR3 coding sequence is TGTGCCAGCAGCTTAGTCGATGGGAATGAGCAGTTCTTC. The variable domain in full, completed from reference TRBV5-4 and TRBJ2-1, reads ETGVTQSPTHLIKTRGQQVTLRCSSQSGHNTVSWYQQALGQGPQFIFQYYREEENGRGNFPPRFSGLQFPNYSSELNVNALELDDSALYLCASSLVDGNEQFFGPGTRLTVL.

This clone has a handful of counts. The CDR3 DNA follows: TGTGCCAGCAGCCGTATCAATTCTGGGGCCAACGTCCTGACTTTC. Translating it yields CASSRINSGANVLTF. The rearrangement joins TRBV7-9 to TRBJ2-6; D call uncertain. The CDR3 is 15 amino acids. CDR1 SEHNR and CDR2 FQNEAQ come from the germline V gene (reference sequence). V lost 5 bases to trimming and J lost 1 base, with 9 bases between them.

The gene calls are TRBV20-1 and TRBJ1-1; unclear D gene. Germline-derived CDR1 and CDR2 are DFQATT and SNEGSKA (reference sequence). The CDR3 spans 11 residues. Trimming shortened V by 7 bases and J by 4 bases, and 10 bases separated the two germline ends. The CDR3 reads CSVEDGTEAFF. DNA for the CDR3: TGCAGTGTCGAGGACGGCACTGAAGCTTTCTTT.

The chain couples TRBV15 to TRBJ2-7; the D is unclear. Trimming cost V 0 bases and J 6 bases, with 9 bases left between them. The V gene's germline CDR1 is LNHNV and CDR2 YYDKDF (reference sequence). This CDR3 has 13 residues. The CDR3 region is CATSRDVGFEQYF. The CDR3 DNA reads TGTGCCACCAGCAGAGATGTGGGGTTCGAGCAGTACTTC. The whole variable domain, filled in from reference TRBV15 and TRBJ2-7, reads DAMVIQNPRYQVTQFGKPVTLSCSQTLNHNVMYWYQQKSSQAPKLLFHYYDKDFNNEADTPDNFQSRRPNTSFCFLDIRSPGLGDTAMYLCATSRDVGFEQYFGPGTRLTVT.

The chain links TRBV30 to TRBJ1-3; no firm D call. V lost 3 bases and J lost 0, with 9 bases in between. Germline V gene lookup returns CDR1 GTSNPN and CDR2 SVGIG (reference sequence). This CDR3 spans 14 amino acids. DNA of the CDR3: TGTGCCTGGAGCGCCCGGCGCTCTGGAAACACCATATATTTT. This sequence encodes CAWSARRSGNTIYF.

The rearrangement links TRBV18 to TRBJ2-5, with TRBD2 matching over 8 bases. V shed 2 bases and J 4 bases; nucleotides not matched to a gene: 6. From germline, CDR1 is KGHSH and CDR2 LQKENI. There are 15 residues in the CDR3. CDR3 nucleotide sequence: TGTGCCAGCTCACCAGGTAGCGGGAACCGAGAGACCCAGTACTTC. It codes for CASSPGSGNRETQYF.

The chain recombines TRBV28 with TRBJ2-1; TRBD1 matches at 7 bases. Per germline, CDR1 MDHEN and CDR2 SYDVKM. J lost 9 bases, V lost 8 bases, and 10 bases had no gene match. CDR3 length: 13 amino acids. The CDR3 here is CASGQTGRGEQFF. CDR3 DNA sequence: TGTGCCAGCGGACAGACAGGGCGTGGTGAGCAGTTCTTC.

In its sample, this clone was seen a few times. CDR3 protein: CASSPGLAGADTQYF. DNA for the CDR3: TGTGCCAGCAGCCCGGGACTAGCGGGAGCAGATACGCAGTATTTT. The rearrangement uses TRBV7-2 and TRBJ2-3; 14 bases agree with TRBD2. The CDR3 has 15 amino acids. V lost 5 bases and J lost 4; bases outside the gene matches: 2. Looked up from germline, CDR1 is SGHTA and CDR2 is FQGNSA. The complete variable domain, with remaining parts taken from reference TRBV7-2 and TRBJ2-3, reads GAGVSQSPSNKVTEKGKDVELRCDPISGHTALYWYRQSLGQGLEFLIYFQGNSAPDKSGLPSDRFSAERTGGSVSTLTIQRTQQEDSAVYLCASSPGLAGADTQYFGPGTRLTVL.

J is TRBJ2-5 and V is TRBV4-1; TRBD2 agrees at 7 bases. Trimming removed 3 bases from V and 2 bases from J; junction bases left unmatched: 9. The germline gives CDR1 MGHRA, CDR2 YSYEKL. The CDR3 is 16 residues long. The DNA of the CDR3 is TGCGCCAGCAGCCAGCCGAGGACGGGGGGTCAAGAGACCCAGTACTTC. Its translation: CASSQPRTGGQETQYF.